This T cell receptor beta chain appears in the sequencing data of a study of memory CD4+ T cells and cytomegalovirus serostatus. Single viable CD3+CD4+CD8-CD45RO+ cells were sorted as the memory CD4+ T cells. With regard to this clone: What it binds is not known.

The V and J ends lost 0 bases and 10 bases respectively, with 13 bases between them. CDR3 length: 14 amino acids. CDR1 is LNHDA, CDR2 SQIVND, per germline (reference sequence). The table came from immunoSEQ multiplex PCR; TCRdb's copy has only in-frame clones and leaves some out. The table records around 61,000 clones, about four fifths of them present only once. Study-level results: Repertoires predicted CMV serostatus with median bootstrapped AUC of 0.95. Suggested: most of the CMV-linked TCR signature lies in CD4+ memory cells.

Specimen: memory CD4+ T cells from blood. The origin of this receptor is an adult in good health and CMV-seronegative. This chain connects TRBV19 to TRBJ1-5; D not resolved. The CDR3 region is CASSIEGKQRPQHF. The CDR3 bases are TGTGCCAGTAGTATAGAAGGGAAGCAGAGACCCCAGCATTTT. Based on the CDR3 plus reference TRBV19 and TRBJ1-5, the full variable domain is DGGITQSPKYLFRKEGQNVTLSCEQNLNHDAMYWYRQDPGQGLRLIYYSQIVNDFQKGDIAEGYSVSREKKESFPLTVTSAQKNPTAFYLCASSIEGKQRPQHFGDGTRLSIL.